The 30 T cell receptor beta chains given below trace back to one sample, sequenced in a study. TCRdb reprocessed the 5' RACE reads with MiXCR, giving one entry per CDR3 protein. Of tens of thousands of distinct CDR3 sequences listed, 26% were seen once; the top ten hold about 3.9%. The sequencing input was naive CD4+ T cells sorted from a lymph node. Stated subset: naive CD4+ T cells, CD4+CD45RA+CD25-. The receptors derive from a female donor with breast cancer.

This clonotype was recorded many times. The J gene is TRBJ2-6, the V gene TRBV5-5, with D hard to call. CDR1 is SGHKS and CDR2 is YYEKEE in the germline V gene (reference sequence). This CDR3 region has 16 residues. Deletions cut 0 bases from V and 0 bases from J, with 7 bases between. CDR3: CASSLGTSSGANVLTF. CDR3 sequence (DNA): TGTGCCAGCAGCTTGGGCACGAGCTCTGGGGCCAACGTCCTGACTTTC. The entire variable domain, with the rest obtained from reference TRBV5-5 and TRBJ2-6, is as follows: DAGVTQSPTHLIKTRGQQVTLRCSPISGHKSVSWYQQVLGQGPQFIFQYYEKEERGRGNFPDRFSARQFPNYSSELNVNALLLGDSALYLCASSLGTSSGANVLTFGAGSRLTVL.

The rearrangement joins TRBV28 to TRBJ2-7; D is tentatively TRBD1 or TRBD2 (5 bases each). Germline values: CDR1 MDHEN, CDR2 SYDVKM. The CDR3 contains 14 residues. Trimming took off 1 base at V and 5 bases at J, with 12 bases between the two ends. CDR3 residues: CASSLLGRYHEQYF. In nucleotides, the CDR3 is TGTGCCAGCAGTTTATTGGGACGCTACCACGAGCAGTACTTC.

A single count supports this clonotype. A much larger clone differs from this one at a single base, so this may be a read error. The chain carries TRBV6-1 and TRBJ2-5, with D hard to call. Germline V gene data show CDR1 as MNHNS and CDR2 as SASEGT. The CDR3 has 16 amino acids. The CDR3 region has the DNA TGTGCCAGCAGTGATCTTGCCTGGTCGGCAGAAGAGACCCAGTGCTTC. It encodes CASSDLAWSAEETQCF.

This clonotype was counted a few times. The V gene is TRBV6-6, the J gene TRBJ1-1; D is ambiguous. Germline V gives CDR1 MNHNY, CDR2 SVGAGI (reference sequence). The CDR3 sequence is 16 residues long. V lost 0 bases and J 0 bases, leaving 11 bases between the germline ends. The CDR3, as DNA: TGTGCCAGCAGTTACTCTGTCACCAATATGAACACTGAAGCTTTCTTT. Its translation is CASSYSVTNMNTEAFF.

This chain uses TRBV6-5 with TRBJ2-1; TRBD2 matches at 10 bases. The germline CDR1 and CDR2 sequences are MNHEY and SVGAGI. This CDR3 contains 14 residues. V trimming: 5 bases; J trimming: 5 bases; junction bases outside the gene matches: 3. DNA for the CDR3: TGTGCCAGCAGTCTAGCGGGAGACAACAATGAGCAGTTCTTC. Residues: CASSLAGDNNEQFF.

As concerns this clonotype: This may stem from a read error, because a much larger clone lies one nucleotide away. The chain carries TRBV5-1 and TRBJ2-1, with 7 bases lining up with TRBD2. The CDR3 spans 16 residues. Per germline, CDR1 SGHRS and CDR2 YFSETQ. DNA of the CDR3: TGCGCCAGCAGGCTCACGACGGGGGGTTCCTGCAATGAGCAGTTCTTC. Protein: CASRLTTGGSCNEQFF.

This chain joins TRBV20-1 and TRBJ1-5; maybe TRBD1 (6 bases). CDR1 is DFQATT, CDR2 SNEGSKA, per germline (reference sequence). This CDR3 has 16 amino acids. Trimming took off 0 bases at V and 6 bases at J, with 18 bases between the two ends. The CDR3 nucleotides read TGCAGTGCTAGAGATCGAGTGACAGGACAAAGTCAGCCCCAGCATTTT. This encodes CSARDRVTGQSQPQHF.

About this clonotype itself: Being one base from a much bigger clone, this may be a read error. The chain combines TRBV6-6 with TRBJ1-1; 8 nucleotides match TRBD1. The CDR3 length is 14 residues. V shed 5 bases and J 8 bases; nucleotides not matched to a gene: 10. The germline V gene has CDR1 MNHNY and CDR2 SVGAGI (reference sequence). CDR3 nucleotide sequence: TGTGCCAGCAGTCACCTAGGACAGGGTGGGGAAGCTTTCTTT. Translated: CASSHLGQGGEAFF.

Comments on this clonotype: A clone one base away is much larger, so this may be a read error. For the CDR3, the DNA is TGTACCAGCAGTTTCCGCGACTCGAACACTGAAGCTTTCTTT. Its translation: CTSSFRDSNTEAFF. This rearrangement joins TRBV7-2 to TRBJ1-1; D is unresolved. The CDR3 length is 14 residues. Germline CDR1 and CDR2: SGHTA and FQGNSA. Trimming shortened V by 6 bases and J by 1 base, and 12 bases separated the two germline ends.

This clonotype has ten or more counts. The CDR3 sequence is CSASPGTGGFNEQFF. As DNA, the CDR3 is TGCAGTGCTAGTCCCGGGACAGGGGGCTTCAATGAGCAGTTCTTC. This chain links TRBV20-1 with TRBJ2-1; 12 nucleotides agree with TRBD1. Germline CDR1 reads DFQATT; CDR2 reads SNEGSKA (reference sequence). This CDR3 spans 15 amino acids. The V gene end was trimmed by 3 bases and the J gene end by 6 bases; junction bases not matched to a gene: 6.

This clonotype was seen only a few times. The chain is built from TRBV4-3 and TRBJ2-3, with 8 bases identical to TRBD2. The CDR3 is 17 amino acids. Germline assignment: CDR1 LGHNA and CDR2 YSLEER. V shed 2 bases, J shed 0 bases, and the junction held 7 bases outside the gene matches. DNA for the CDR3: TGCGCCAGCAGCCAAACTAGCTCTAGCGGGAGCACAGATACGCAGTATTTT. Its protein product is CASSQTSSSGSTDTQYF.

The chain joins TRBV18 to TRBJ2-1; maybe TRBD2 (6 bases). Trimming stripped 2 bases from V and 0 bases from J, with 17 bases between. Per the germline V gene, CDR1 is KGHSH and CDR2 is LQKENI. This CDR3 comprises 18 residues. Here the CDR3 reads CASSPFYRERSSYNEQFF. In DNA form, the CDR3 reads TGTGCCAGCTCACCATTTTACCGGGAGAGGAGCTCCTACAATGAGCAGTTCTTC.

J is TRBJ2-5 and V is TRBV11-3; D might be TRBD1 (5 bases). V was pared by 1 base and J by 5 bases, with 8 bases between. CDR1 is SGHNT, CDR2 YENEEA, per germline. The CDR3 is made up of 13 amino acids. Here the CDR3 DNA reads TGTGCCAGCAGCTTAGGACAGAAGGAGACCCAGTACTTC. It translates to CASSLGQKETQYF.

In this sample, this clonotype is medium-sized. This chain connects TRBV29-1 to TRBJ2-5; TRBD1 matches at 7 bases. V lost 7 bases and J lost 3; bases outside the gene matches: 14. Germline CDR1 is SQVTM and CDR2 is ANQGSEA. The CDR3 spans 15 residues. The CDR3 DNA sequence: TGCAGCGCCGCGAGGAGCCCCGGGACAGAAGAGACCCAGTACTTC. It yields the protein CSAARSPGTEETQYF.

This chain connects TRBV5-1 to TRBJ1-4; no clear D. Germline values: CDR1 SGHRS, CDR2 YFSETQ. The CDR3 totals 15 residues. V gave up 3 bases and J gave up 0 bases, with 9 bases separating them. The CDR3 region has the DNA TGCGCCAGCAGCTCCTACGATGCAACTAATGAAAAACTGTTTTTT. Encoded protein: CASSSYDATNEKLFF.

The chain employs TRBV5-1 and TRBJ2-7; D tentatively reads TRBD1 or TRBD2 (6 bases each). The germline V and J ends were trimmed by 4 bases and 1 base, with 12 bases remaining between them. This CDR3 is 14 amino acids long. CDR1 is SGHRS, CDR2 YFSETQ, per germline. CDR3 protein: CASSLTGRSYEQYF. CDR3 nucleotides: TGCGCCAGCAGCCTAACAGGGAGGTCCTACGAGCAGTACTTC.

The V and J genes are TRBV20-1 and TRBJ2-7; 8 positions match TRBD2. Germline assignment: CDR1 DFQATT and CDR2 SNEGSKA (reference sequence). The J segment lost 5 bases and the V segment lost 6 bases, leaving 9 bases of the junction unmatched. The CDR3 runs to 13 residues. CDR3 DNA sequence: TGCAGTGCCCTCGGACTAGCCCCCAACGAGCAGTACTTC. The encoded protein is CSALGLAPNEQYF.

As to this clonotype: A read error may be the cause here, since a much bigger clone is one base away. The rearrangement links TRBV4-1 to TRBJ2-7; D remains ambiguous. Germline values: CDR1 MGHRA, CDR2 YSYEKL. The length of the CDR3 is 15 residues. CDR3 loop: CAGSPPTPRPYEQYF. DNA of the CDR3: TGCGCCGGCAGCCCACCCACTCCTCGACCCTACGAGCAGTACTTC.

This clonotype was counted at least ten times. The rearrangement joins TRBV4-1 to TRBJ1-5; D is undetermined. The CDR3 covers 14 residues. Germline V lookup: CDR1 MGHRA, CDR2 YSYEKL. Deletions cut 1 base from V and 0 bases from J, with 4 bases between. The CDR3 DNA reads TGCGCCAGCAGCCAAGGGGGTAGCAATCAGCCCCAGCATTTT. Its protein product is CASSQGGSNQPQHF.

There are a few counts of this clonotype. The chain recombines TRBV12-3 or TRBV12-4 with TRBJ2-6; 7 nucleotides line up with TRBD1. V lost 8 bases to trimming and J lost 0 bases; unmatched junction nucleotides: 10. The CDR3 is made up of 17 amino acids. CDR3 DNA sequence: TGTGCCAGCCGTAGTACAGGGGAATCCTCTGGGGCCAACGTCCTGACTTTC. This encodes CASRSTGESSGANVLTF.

V is TRBV27 and J is TRBJ1-2; a weak D match, TRBD1 (5 bases). This CDR3 spans 13 amino acids. CDR1 and CDR2 (germline): MNHEY, SMNVEV (reference sequence). Trimming shortened V by 5 bases and J by 4 bases, and 11 bases separated the two germline ends. The DNA for the CDR3 is TGTGCCAGCAGTGAAGGGGATAGCTATGGCTACACCTTC. Protein sequence: CASSEGDSYGYTF.

This clonotype was counted only a few times. The V gene is TRBV5-1, the J gene TRBJ1-3; D is ambiguous. Germline V gene data show CDR1 as SGHRS and CDR2 as YFSETQ. V lost 3 bases and J 2 bases, leaving 6 bases between the germline ends. The CDR3 sequence is 13 residues long. The CDR3 loop is CASSSEPGNTIYF. The CDR3 DNA follows: TGCGCCAGCAGCTCAGAGCCTGGAAACACCATATATTTT.

The chain has TRBV12-3 or TRBV12-4 and TRBJ2-7; TRBD2 aligns across 12 bases. The CDR3 has 14 residues. The V segment lost 4 bases and the J segment 7 bases; nucleotides outside the gene matches: 5. CDR3 protein: CASSSLAGGREQYF. The CDR3 region has the DNA TGTGCCAGCAGTTCCCTAGCGGGAGGGCGGGAGCAGTACTTC.

This clonotype has a handful of counts. The chain links TRBV21-1 to TRBJ2-3. TRBV21-1 is listed as a pseudogene. This CDR3 spans 15 amino acids. Written as DNA, the CDR3 is TGTGCCAGCAGCAAAGTGGAGCGCAACACAGATACGCAGTATTTT. It encodes CASSKVERNTDTQYF.

This clonotype showed up many times. CDR3 DNA sequence: TGTGCCAGCAGTTACTGGATGTCTAGCGGGGGGGATGAGCAGTTCTTC. Protein sequence: CASSYWMSSGGDEQFF. V is TRBV6-5 and J is TRBJ2-1, with TRBD2 identical over 12 bases. After removal of 1 base from V and 8 bases from J, the junction contained 6 bases not matched to a gene. Germline loops: CDR1 MNHEY, CDR2 SVGAGI. This CDR3 comprises 16 residues.

This clonotype was observed a handful of times. The chain links TRBV29-1 to TRBJ2-1; 11 nucleotides agree with TRBD2. This CDR3 has 15 residues. The germline gives CDR1 SQVTM, CDR2 ANQGSEA. V dropped 3 bases and J dropped 4; count of bases not matched to a gene: 5. CDR3 bases: TGCAGCGTTGAGGGGACTAGCGGACCTTACAATGAGCAGTTCTTC. Its translation: CSVEGTSGPYNEQFF.

The chain has TRBV12-3 or TRBV12-4 and TRBJ2-1; weak D call: TRBD1 (5 bases). Trimming took 5 bases from V and 5 from J, leaving 7 bases between them. The CDR3 extends over 12 amino acids. CDR3 sequence reads: CASSLDNNEQFF. In DNA form, the CDR3 reads TGTGCCAGCAGTCTGGACAACAATGAGCAGTTCTTC.

The genes are TRBV5-6 and TRBJ2-5, with D possibly TRBD1 on 5 matching bases. V lost 0 bases to trimming and J lost 0 bases, with 15 bases between them. The CDR3 sequence is 17 residues long. Germline values: CDR1 SGHDT, CDR2 YYEEEE. CDR3 nucleotides: TGTGCCAGCAGCTTGGCCGTAGACAGCCCCTACCAAGAGACCCAGTACTTC. Protein: CASSLAVDSPYQETQYF.

Judged by abundance, this clonotype is medium-sized (0.01 to 0.1%). The chain has TRBV6-5 and TRBJ1-6; 7 nucleotides line up with TRBD1. The CDR3 has 13 residues. Trimming took 4 bases from V and 11 from J; bases not matched to a gene: 5. CDR1 MNHEY and CDR2 SVGAGI come from the germline V gene. CDR3 bases: TGTGCCAGCAGTTTCACAGGGGTGACACCCCTCCACTTT. It encodes CASSFTGVTPLHF.

At least ten counts were recorded for this clonotype. The CDR3 DNA sequence: TGCGCCAGCAGCCCCGGGAGCGGCCAAGAGACCCAGTACTTC. Its protein is CASSPGSGQETQYF. The rearrangement links TRBV5-1 to TRBJ2-5, with D maybe TRBD2 (6 bases). Per the germline V gene, CDR1 is SGHRS and CDR2 is YFSETQ. This CDR3 is 14 amino acids long. V lost 4 bases, J lost 1 base, and 11 bases lay in between. The whole variable domain, filled in from reference TRBV5-1 and TRBJ2-5, reads KAGVTQTPRYLIKTRGQQVTLSCSPISGHRSVSWYQQTPGQGLQFLFEYFSETQRNKGNFPGRFSGRQFSNSRSEMNVSTLELGDSALYLCASSPGSGQETQYFGPGTRLLVL.